This T cell receptor (beta chain) was obtained from a study of shared clonotypes between healthy human individuals. Across the whole study: Three CD4 naive, three CD4 memory, two CD8 naive and one CD8 memory plate were used per donor.

Splitting the CD4+ cells yielded a CD45RA+ naive subset and a CD45RA-negative memory subset. In the sorted-subset replicate PCRs, 150 to 250 ng DNA, 25,000 to 30,000 T cell genomes, was used. Per the original methods: Filtering differed since immunoSEQ provided only junctions, with no quality scores. The table came from immunoSEQ multiplex PCR; TCRdb's copy has only in-frame clones and leaves some out. The DNA gave D and trimming, while V, J and clone size come from that table. Among approximately 980,000 clones listed, 76% were seen once. The source of this sequence is a young man in good health. Sequencing used memory CD4+ T cells sorted from blood. The subset here: CD45RA-negative fraction.

CDR3 protein: CASHLAGGSYNEQFF. The CDR3 nucleotides are TGTGCCAGCCATCTAGCGGGGGGGTCCTACAATGAGCAGTTCTTC. V is TRBV5-4 and J is TRBJ2-1, with 12 bases matching TRBD2. The CDR3 contains 15 residues. Unmatched junction bases numbered 3, after V lost 7 bases and J lost 1 base. CDR1 and CDR2 (germline): SGHNT, YYREEE (reference sequence).